What follows are 25 T cell receptor beta chains derived from one specimen sequenced in a study of cytomegalovirus exposure and HLA in healthy donors. Amplification used 60 Vbeta primers and 13 Jbeta primers. Profiling relied on immunoSEQ multiplex PCR, and the TCRdb table lists in-frame clones only, not all of them. The sample consists of approximately 200,000 clones, about 80% of them appearing once. Sequencing was carried out using PBMCs. These receptor sequences come from a woman aged 25 to 39 in good health and CMV-seropositive.

This clone was found a few times. The chain recombines TRBV27 with TRBJ2-7, with TRBD1 matching 11 bases. The germline CDR1 and CDR2 sequences are MNHEY and SMNVEV (reference sequence). V lost 5 bases and J lost 3; bases outside the gene matches: 6. CDR3 size: 15 residues. The DNA of the CDR3 is TGTGCCAGCAGTCTAAGGACAGGGGGCTTCTACGAGCAGTACTTC. This gives the protein CASSLRTGGFYEQYF.

J is TRBJ2-7 and V is TRBV10-3, with 9 bases aligning to TRBD2. The CDR3 has 17 residues. Germline trimming cut 0 bases from V and 3 bases from J; bases unmatched to any gene: 9. Germline V gene data show CDR1 as ENHRY and CDR2 as SYGVKD. The CDR3 bases are TGTGCCATCAGTGAGTCGATTCTTGCGGGAGGGAACTACGAGCAGTACTTC. This gives the protein CAISESILAGGNYEQYF.

The chain uses TRBV19 and TRBJ2-3, with TRBD1 matching over 8 bases. CDR3 size: 17 residues. The V gene's germline CDR1 is LNHDA and CDR2 SQIVND (reference sequence). V trimming: 6 bases; J trimming: 1 base; junction bases outside the gene matches: 12. CDR3 in amino acids: CASSSPRTGQGTDTQYF. CDR3 nucleotide sequence: TGTGCCAGTAGCTCCCCCAGGACGGGACAGGGCACAGATACGCAGTATTTT.

About this clone itself: Other DNA sequences from this sample encode an identical CDR3 as well. V and J are TRBV11-2 and TRBJ1-1; 9 bases align to TRBD1. J lost 5 bases, V lost 1 base, and 2 bases had no gene match. CDR3 length: 14 amino acids. Germline CDR1 and CDR2: SGHAT and FQNNGV. In DNA, the CDR3 is TGTGCCAGCAGCTTAGGGACAGGGGTAACTGAAGCTTTCTTT. It encodes CASSLGTGVTEAFF.

This clone was counted a single time. CDR3 sequence: CASRPSGGETQYF. CDR3 bases: TGTGCCAGCAGACCTAGCGGGGGGGAGACCCAGTACTTC. The chain uses TRBV5-5 and TRBJ2-5, with 11 bases lining up with TRBD2. In germline, CDR1 is SGHKS, CDR2 YYEKEE (reference sequence). The CDR3 consists of 13 residues. The trim removed 5 bases at V and 5 bases at J, leaving 2 bases unmatched.

The V and J genes are TRBV6-5 and TRBJ1-5; 8 bases align to TRBD1. Germline V gene data show CDR1 as MNHEY and CDR2 as SVGAGI. V was pared by 0 bases and J by 4 bases, with 5 bases of the junction left unmatched. CDR3 size: 16 residues. This CDR3 is CASSYSAGGGNQPQHF. The DNA for the CDR3 is TGTGCCAGCAGTTACTCAGCAGGGGGCGGGAATCAGCCCCAGCATTTT.

A few counts support this clone. The chain employs TRBV7-2 and TRBJ2-1; D is undetermined. Germline CDR1 SGHTA, CDR2 FQGNSA. The V end lost 2 bases, the J end lost 9 bases, and 11 bases lay between the germline ends. There are 13 residues in the CDR3. The CDR3 sequence: CASSLNEWSEQFF. DNA of the CDR3: TGTGCCAGCAGCTTAAACGAGTGGAGTGAGCAGTTCTTC.

The chain links TRBV4-3 to TRBJ2-7; 8 bases are a match to TRBD2. Germline V gives CDR1 LGHNA, CDR2 YSLEER. V dropped 2 bases and J dropped 6; count of bases not matched to a gene: 12. CDR3 length: 16 amino acids. The CDR3 DNA reads as TGCGCCAGCAGCCAACATGCGGGGGGACTAGGTCCCGAGCAGTACTTC. The encoded protein is CASSQHAGGLGPEQYF.

The chain couples TRBV7-9 to TRBJ1-2, with D tentatively TRBD1 (6 bases). Germline CDR1 and CDR2: SEHNR and FQNEAQ (reference sequence). There are 12 residues in the CDR3. Trimming took 5 bases from V and 4 from J, leaving 8 bases between them. CDR3 loop: CASSIRGYGYTF. CDR3 nucleotides: TGTGCCAGCAGCATCAGGGGCTATGGCTACACCTTC. Full variable domain (rest looked up from reference TRBV7-9 and TRBJ1-2): DTGVSQNPRHKITKRGQNVTFRCDPISEHNRLYWYRQTLGQGPEFLTYFQNEAQLEKSRLLSDRFSAERPKGSFSTLEIQRTEQGDSAMYLCASSIRGYGYTFGSGTRLTVV.

This clone came up a few times. V is TRBV2 and J is TRBJ2-1; 10 bases match TRBD2. The trim removed 3 bases at V and 7 bases at J, leaving 9 bases unmatched. The CDR3 consists of 16 residues. The germline V gene has CDR1 SNHLY and CDR2 FYNNEI. The CDR3 nucleotides are TGTGCCAGCAGTGATCCTAGCGGGGGATATGGGAATGAGCAGTTCTTC. This encodes CASSDPSGGYGNEQFF.

To note about this clone: This CDR3 is missing its conserved last phenylalanine or tryptophan, likely due to a read error. This sequence joins TRBV18 and TRBJ1-2, with a tentative D call TRBD1 (5 bases). This CDR3 region has 13 residues. V dropped 3 bases and J dropped 6 bases, with 11 bases sitting between them. Germline loops: CDR1 KGHSH, CDR2 LQKENI. CDR3 bases: TGTGCCAGCTCACCGAAGGCACAGGATGGCTACACCCTC. Translating gives CASSPKAQDGYTL.

The V gene is TRBV19, the J gene TRBJ2-7; D may be TRBD2 (5 bases). CDR3 size: 14 residues. The germline V and J ends were trimmed by 3 bases and 6 bases, with 15 bases remaining between them. The germline V gene has CDR1 LNHDA and CDR2 SQIVND (reference sequence). Here the CDR3 DNA reads TGTGCCAGTAGTATGACGGGGAGTTTAGGCGAGCAGTACTTC. It encodes CASSMTGSLGEQYF.

This sequence joins TRBV29-1 and TRBJ2-7; TRBD2 matches 7 bases. The CDR3 is 13 amino acids. V lost 2 bases, J lost 3 bases, and 4 bases stayed unmatched. Germline lookup yields CDR1 SQVTM and CDR2 ANQGSEA. The CDR3 bases are TGCAGCGTTGAAAGCCCTAGCGGCTACGAGCAGTACTTC. It translates to CSVESPSGYEQYF.

V and J are TRBV5-4 and TRBJ1-1; D is possibly TRBD1 (6 bases). The CDR3 covers 13 residues. The V end was cut by 1 base, the J end by 4 bases, with 8 bases between. The germline V gene has CDR1 SGHNT and CDR2 YYREEE (reference sequence). CDR3 residues: CASSLLGGTEAFF. Written as DNA, the CDR3 is TGTGCCAGCAGCTTGCTAGGGGGCACTGAAGCTTTCTTT.

Written as DNA, the CDR3 is TGTGCCGGTGCGACTCGGGATACGCAGTATTTT. It codes for CAGATRDTQYF. The chain couples TRBV2 to TRBJ2-3, with D unresolved. Trimming left V 11 bases short and J 6 bases short, with 12 bases between. Per the germline V gene, CDR1 is SNHLY and CDR2 is FYNNEI. This CDR3 has 11 amino acids. Full variable domain (outside the CDR3, taken from reference TRBV2 and TRBJ2-3): EPEVTQTPSHQVTQMGQEVILRCVPISNHLYFYWYRQILGQKVEFLVSFYNNEISEKSEIFDDQFSVERPDGSNFTLKIRSTKLEDSAMYFCAGATRDTQYFGPGTRLTVL.

This clone came up once. This sequence joins TRBV30 and TRBJ2-1; 7 nucleotides line up with TRBD2. With 0 bases clipped from V and 13 bases from J, the junction kept 3 bases outside the gene matches. CDR3 length: 11 amino acids. In germline, CDR1 is GTSNPN, CDR2 SVGIG (reference sequence). As DNA, the CDR3 is TGTGCCTGGAGTGTAGGCGGGAGCCAGTTCTTC. Amino acids: CAWSVGGSQFF.

The chain is built from TRBV5-3 and TRBJ2-7; unclear D gene. TRBV5-3 is assigned to the ORF class and has an uncertain function. The CDR3 totals 16 residues. V was trimmed by 1 base and J by 2 bases, leaving 16 bases between them. Here the CDR3 DNA reads TGTGCCAGAAGCTTGTCGGTCGGAGCCTCCACCTACGAGCAGTACTTC. Translated: CARSLSVGASTYEQYF.

This chain links TRBV7-2 with TRBJ2-7; D is uncertain. Trimming took off 6 bases at V and 4 bases at J, with 13 bases between the two ends. The CDR3 is made up of 13 amino acids. Germline lookup yields CDR1 SGHTA and CDR2 FQGNSA. CDR3 sequence (DNA): TGTGCCAGCAGTGTATTGTACGGTTACGAGCAGTACTTC. Its translation is CASSVLYGYEQYF.

The chain employs TRBV29-1 and TRBJ2-1; D is undetermined. The CDR3 covers 15 residues. The V end was cut by 3 bases, the J end by 6 bases, with 18 bases between. Germline V lookup: CDR1 SQVTM, CDR2 ANQGSEA. CDR3 region: CSVEFGDFQLNEQFF. The CDR3 coding sequence is TGCAGCGTTGAGTTTGGAGACTTTCAACTCAATGAGCAGTTCTTC.

The CDR3 region is CSVDTGLEQYF. In DNA form, the CDR3 reads TGCAGCGTAGACACAGGGCTCGAGCAGTACTTC. This chain joins TRBV29-1 and TRBJ2-5; D is perhaps TRBD1 (6 bases). The J call may be in error: the DNA end matches TRBJ2-7 better. The germline gives CDR1 SQVTM, CDR2 ANQGSEA. This CDR3 contains 11 residues.

This rearrangement joins TRBV7-9 to TRBJ1-2; D perhaps matches TRBD1 (6 bases). Germline V gives CDR1 SEHNR, CDR2 FQNEAQ (reference sequence). Trimming stripped 5 bases from V and 0 bases from J, with 16 bases between. The CDR3 extends over 16 amino acids. The CDR3 nucleotides are TGTGCCAGCAGCCAACCTCCGGGACACCCTAACTATGGCTACACCTTC. This encodes CASSQPPGHPNYGYTF.

V and J are TRBV6-5 and TRBJ1-2; 7 bases fit TRBD1. Trimming at V came to 4 bases and at J to 6 bases, leaving 8 bases not matched to a gene. This CDR3 region has 14 residues. Germline assignment: CDR1 MNHEY and CDR2 SVGAGI. The CDR3 region is CASSFDRVSDGYTF. CDR3 sequence (DNA): TGTGCCAGCAGTTTCGACAGGGTTTCAGATGGCTACACCTTC.

On this clone: Additional DNA sequences in this sample encode the identical CDR3. J is TRBJ2-5 and V is TRBV15; 7 bases map to TRBD1. The V segment lost 3 bases and the J segment 2 bases; nucleotides outside the gene matches: 0. This CDR3 contains 13 residues. Germline CDR1 reads LNHNV; CDR2 reads YYDKDF (reference sequence). This chain's CDR3 is CATSRGQQETQYF. Here the CDR3 DNA reads TGTGCCACCAGCAGGGGACAGCAAGAGACCCAGTACTTC.

V usage is TRBV5-6 and J usage is TRBJ2-7; 9 bases agree with TRBD2. The germline CDR1 and CDR2 sequences are SGHDT and YYEEEE. The trim removed 4 bases at V and 0 bases at J, leaving 2 bases unmatched. This CDR3 is built from 14 residues. The CDR3 DNA reads TGTGCCAGCAGCCATAGCGGGAGCTCCTACGAGCAGTACTTC. Translating gives CASSHSGSSYEQYF.

This rearrangement joins TRBV7-7 to TRBJ2-2; the D gene is possibly TRBD1 (6 bases). Per the germline V gene, CDR1 is SSHAT and CDR2 is FNYEAQ (reference sequence). V was shortened by 2 bases and J by 4 bases, with 11 bases between the two germline ends. This CDR3 is 15 amino acids long. The CDR3 DNA sequence: TGTGCCAGCAGCTTACAGGGGAGCGTCACCGGGGAGCTGTTTTTT. Translated: CASSLQGSVTGELFF.